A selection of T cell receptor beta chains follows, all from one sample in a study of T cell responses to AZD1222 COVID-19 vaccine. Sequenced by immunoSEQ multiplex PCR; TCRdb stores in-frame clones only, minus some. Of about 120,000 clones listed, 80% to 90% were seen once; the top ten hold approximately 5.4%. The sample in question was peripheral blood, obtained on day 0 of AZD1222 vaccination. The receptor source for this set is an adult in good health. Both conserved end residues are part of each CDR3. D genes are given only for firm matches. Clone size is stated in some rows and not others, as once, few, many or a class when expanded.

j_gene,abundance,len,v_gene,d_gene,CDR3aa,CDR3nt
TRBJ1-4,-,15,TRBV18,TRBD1,CASSERQGTYEKLFF,TGTGCCAGCTCAGAGAGACAGGGAACTTACGAAAAACTGTTTTTT
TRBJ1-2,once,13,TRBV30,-,CAWSVLANYGYTF,TGTGCCTGGAGTGTACTGGCCAACTATGGCTACACCTTC
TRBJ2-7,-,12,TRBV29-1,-,CSVRAGTEEQYF,TGCAGCGTGCGAGCAGGCACGGAGGAGCAGTACTTC
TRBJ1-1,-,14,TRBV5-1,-,CASSFGAENTEAFF,TGCGCCAGCAGCTTCGGGGCAGAGAACACTGAAGCTTTCTTT
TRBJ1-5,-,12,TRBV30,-,CAWGGGNQPQHF,TGTGCCTGGGGAGGGGGGAATCAGCCCCAGCATTTT
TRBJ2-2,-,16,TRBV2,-,CATSRWLALNTGELFF,TGTGCCACCTCCCGGTGGCTAGCGTTAAACACCGGGGAGCTGTTTTTT
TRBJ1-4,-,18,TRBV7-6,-,CASSLAGRFQGTNEKLFF,TGTGCCAGCAGCTTAGCGGGGCGGTTTCAAGGGACTAATGAAAAACTGTTTTTT
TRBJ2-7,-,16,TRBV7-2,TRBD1,CASSSWTGAGLYEQYF,TGTGCCAGCAGCTCCTGGACAGGGGCAGGCCTCTACGAGCAGTACTTC
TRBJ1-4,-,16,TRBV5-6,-,CASSPKPDNWGEKLFF,TGTGCCAGCAGCCCGAAGCCAGACAACTGGGGGGAAAAACTGTTTTTT
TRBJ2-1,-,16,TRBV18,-,CASSPNHWSVEGEQFF,TGTGCCAGCTCACCAAACCACTGGTCAGTGGAGGGTGAGCAGTTCTTC
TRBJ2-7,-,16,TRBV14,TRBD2,CASSPSGRGYSYEQYF,TGTGCCAGCAGCCCCTCGGGGAGGGGCTACTCCTACGAGCAGTACTTC
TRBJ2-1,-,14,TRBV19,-,CASSPLNRDHEQFF,TGTGCCAGTAGCCCCCTAAACAGGGACCATGAGCAGTTCTTC
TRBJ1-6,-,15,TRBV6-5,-,CASTMMSSYNSPLHF,TGTGCCAGCACGATGATGAGCTCCTATAATTCACCCCTCCACTTT
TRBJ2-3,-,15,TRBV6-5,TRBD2,CASSYAGASTDTQYF,TGTGCCAGCAGTTACGCGGGAGCTAGCACAGATACGCAGTATTTT
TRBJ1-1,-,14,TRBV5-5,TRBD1,CASSLAGRTGVAFF,TGTGCCAGCAGCTTGGCGGGGAGGACAGGGGTTGCTTTCTTT
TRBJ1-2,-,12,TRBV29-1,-,CSVARSPLDHTF,TGCAGCGTTGCCCGTTCGCCTTTGGACCACACCTTC
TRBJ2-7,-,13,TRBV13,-,CASSLVVGNEQYF,TGTGCCAGCAGCTTAGTGGTAGGGAACGAGCAGTACTTC
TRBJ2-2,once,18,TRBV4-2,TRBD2,CASSQDRASGTNTGELFF,TGTGCCAGCAGCCAAGATCGGGCTAGCGGGACCAACACCGGGGAGCTGTTTTTT
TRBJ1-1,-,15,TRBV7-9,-,CASSGRGPGGTEAFF,TGTGCCAGCAGCGGCCGGGGCCCGGGAGGCACTGAAGCTTTCTTT
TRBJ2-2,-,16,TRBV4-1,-,CASSQRSQGKDGELFF,TGCGCCAGCAGCCAAAGATCACAGGGAAAGGACGGGGAGCTGTTTTTT
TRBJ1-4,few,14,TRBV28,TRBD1,CASSSGTENEKLFF,TGTGCCAGCAGTTCCGGGACAGAGAATGAAAAACTGTTTTTT
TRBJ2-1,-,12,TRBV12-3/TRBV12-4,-,CASSFGHPVQFF,TGTGCCAGCAGTTTTGGGCACCCGGTGCAGTTCTTC
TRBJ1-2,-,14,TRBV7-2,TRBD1,CASSWDRYNYGYTF,TGTGCCAGCAGCTGGGACAGATATAACTATGGCTACACCTTC
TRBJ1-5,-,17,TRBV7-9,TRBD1,CASSPGTGPNSNQPQHF,TGTGCCAGCAGCCCCGGGACAGGTCCAAATAGCAATCAGCCCCAGCATTTT
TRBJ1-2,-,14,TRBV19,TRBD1,CASSTRQGGRSYTF,TGTGCCAGTAGTACAAGACAGGGCGGGAGAAGCTACACCTTC
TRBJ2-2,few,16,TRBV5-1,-,CASSLQGGANTGELFF,TGCGCCAGCAGCTTGCAGGGCGGGGCGAACACCGGGGAGCTGTTTTTT